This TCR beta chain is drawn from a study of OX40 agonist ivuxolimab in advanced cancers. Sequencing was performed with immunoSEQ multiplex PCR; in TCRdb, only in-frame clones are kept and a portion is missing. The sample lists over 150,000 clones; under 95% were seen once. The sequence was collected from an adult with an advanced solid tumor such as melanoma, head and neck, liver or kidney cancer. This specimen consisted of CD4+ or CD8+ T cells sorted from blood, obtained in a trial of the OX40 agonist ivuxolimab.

Here the CDR3 DNA reads TGTGCCAGCAGTTTCCCGCGGACAGCAGCCTACGAGCAGTACTTC. Translating gives CASSFPRTAAYEQYF. The chain recombines TRBV28 with TRBJ2-7, with D maybe TRBD1 (6 bases). The CDR3 covers 15 residues. Trimming took 3 bases from V and 2 from J, leaving 14 bases between them. CDR1 and CDR2 (germline): MDHEN, SYDVKM.